This T cell receptor (beta chain) was identified during a study of blood T cell repertoires in COVID-19. Study-level information: Sample material is recorded as cDNA or gDNA derived from T cells, B-cell-depleted T cells, or PBMCs.

The CDR3 loop spans 19 amino acids. Germline assignment: CDR1 MNHNS and CDR2 SASEGT. V lost 2 bases and J lost 2, with 24 bases in between. The data were produced by immunoSEQ multiplex PCR, yet TCRdb's version contains in-frame clones alone and is incomplete. The repertoire holds approximately 150,000 clones, roughly 90% seen once, with approximately 4% in the top ten. This clone was seen a single time. This sequence joins TRBV6-1 and TRBJ1-2; D might be TRBD1 (6 bases). What was sequenced was peripheral blood. This receptor was obtained from a woman in her 70s with acute or convalescent COVID-19. This CDR3 reads CASSEQPTLQGDPNYGYTF. CDR3 bases: TGTGCCAGCAGTGAACAGCCGACCCTACAGGGAGATCCCAACTATGGCTACACCTTC.